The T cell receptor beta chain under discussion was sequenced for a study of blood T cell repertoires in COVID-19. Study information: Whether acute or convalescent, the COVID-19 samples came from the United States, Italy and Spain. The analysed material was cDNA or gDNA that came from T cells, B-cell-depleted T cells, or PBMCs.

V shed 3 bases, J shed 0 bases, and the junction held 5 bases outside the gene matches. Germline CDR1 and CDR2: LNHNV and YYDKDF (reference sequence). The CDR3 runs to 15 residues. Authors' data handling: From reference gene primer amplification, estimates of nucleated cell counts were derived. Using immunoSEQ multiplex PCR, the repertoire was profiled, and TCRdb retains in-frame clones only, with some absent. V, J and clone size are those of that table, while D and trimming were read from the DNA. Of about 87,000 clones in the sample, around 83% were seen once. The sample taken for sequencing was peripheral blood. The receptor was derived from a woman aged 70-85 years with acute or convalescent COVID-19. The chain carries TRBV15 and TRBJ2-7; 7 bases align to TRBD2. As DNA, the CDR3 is TGTGCCACCAGCAGGGGGAGGGAAAGCTCCTACGAGCAGTACTTC. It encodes CATSRGRESSYEQYF.